This entry lists 17 T cell receptor beta chains sequenced from one sample in a study of a mutant IDH1 vaccine in newly diagnosed glioma. As for time point: week 5, during vaccination. A single vaccine dose contained 300 ug of mutant IDH1 20-mer peptide, and topical imiquimod was used with it. Antigens for these TCRs are unknown. The method was immunoSEQ multiplex PCR; TCRdb's version includes in-frame clones alone and lacks a portion of them. The sample includes 30,000 to 40,000 clones, roughly 79% of them seen just once. The sequencing here drew on PBMCs, taken from a glioma patient whose treatment included an IDH1 peptide vaccine. The receptors stem from a man aged 50-60 years with glioma.

V usage is TRBV2 and J usage is TRBJ2-1; 9 bases agree with TRBD2. In germline, CDR1 is SNHLY, CDR2 FYNNEI. The CDR3 is made up of 14 amino acids. The junction had 12 bases not matched to a gene; V was cut back by 9 bases and J by 9 bases. CDR3 residues: CARQTAGGPAEQFF. CDR3 nucleotides: TGTGCCAGACAGACGGCGGGGGGGCCTGCTGAGCAGTTCTTC.

This rearrangement joins TRBV7-9 to TRBJ1-3; D remains ambiguous. The CDR3 has 14 amino acids. Germline values: CDR1 SEHNR, CDR2 FQNEAQ (reference sequence). Trimming removed 2 bases at V and 4 bases at J, with 9 bases between. The CDR3 region is CASSLRESGNTIYF. CDR3 DNA sequence: TGTGCCAGCAGCTTAAGAGAATCGGGAAACACCATATATTTT.

The chain uses TRBV19 and TRBJ1-5; 9 bases agree with TRBD1. Germline V gene data show CDR1 as LNHDA and CDR2 as SQIVND (reference sequence). Losses at the gene ends were 7 bases for V and 4 bases for J; bases not matched to a gene: 11. This CDR3 contains 16 residues. The DNA for the CDR3 is TGTGCCAGTACCGACGACAGGGGGGTTCGGAATCAGCCCCAGCATTTT. This sequence encodes CASTDDRGVRNQPQHF.

The chain uses TRBV6-5 and TRBJ1-6; 7 bases agree with TRBD1. The CDR3 length is 13 residues. V lost 4 bases to trimming and J lost 8 bases; unmatched junction nucleotides: 2. The germline V gene has CDR1 MNHEY and CDR2 SVGAGI. This chain's CDR3 is CASSLGTDSPLHF. CDR3 nucleotides: TGTGCCAGCAGTTTAGGGACAGATTCACCCCTCCACTTT.

The CDR3 is CSGTSTDTQYF. The CDR3 DNA sequence: TGCAGCGGCACTAGCACAGATACGCAGTATTTT. The rearrangement links TRBV29-1 to TRBJ2-3, with D hard to call. The CDR3 contains 11 residues. Looked up from germline, CDR1 is SQVTM and CDR2 is ANQGSEA. V lost 7 bases to trimming and J lost 0 bases, with 5 bases between them.

V is TRBV5-6 and J is TRBJ1-6; a possible D gene is TRBD1 (5 bases). CDR1 SGHDT and CDR2 YYEEEE come from the germline V gene. Trimming removed 2 bases from V and 14 bases from J, with 14 bases in between. The CDR3 is 13 amino acids. As DNA, the CDR3 is TGTGCCAGCAGCTTCGGGACGGAAGAGACCCTCCACTTT. Amino acid sequence: CASSFGTEETLHF.

The genes are TRBV30 and TRBJ1-2; D is uncertain. CDR1 and CDR2 (germline): GTSNPN, SVGIG (reference sequence). This CDR3 spans 13 amino acids. V lost 1 base and J lost 8, with 14 bases in between. The chain's CDR3 is CAWSGTFVGGYTF. The CDR3 bases are TGTGCCTGGAGTGGGACTTTCGTGGGGGGCTACACCTTC.

CDR3 coding DNA: TGTGCCAGCAGCCCGATGGGGCAGTATGGCTACACCTTC. This translates into CASSPMGQYGYTF. J is TRBJ1-2 and V is TRBV7-2; TRBD1 might be the D (5 bases). The V gene's germline CDR1 is SGHTA and CDR2 FQGNSA. There are 13 residues in the CDR3. Trimming stripped 5 bases from V and 5 bases from J, with 12 bases between. The whole variable domain, filled in from reference TRBV7-2 and TRBJ1-2, reads GAGVSQSPSNKVTEKGKDVELRCDPISGHTALYWYRQSLGQGLEFLIYFQGNSAPDKSGLPSDRFSAERTGGSVSTLTIQRTQQEDSAVYLCASSPMGQYGYTFGSGTRLTVV.

As DNA, the CDR3 is TGCGCCAGCAGCACGACAATCACAAATGAGCAGTTCTTC. It translates to CASSTTITNEQFF. The chain is built from TRBV5-1 and TRBJ2-1; no definite D call. Germline V gene sequence: CDR1 SGHRS, CDR2 YFSETQ. Trimming took 4 bases from V and 7 from J, leaving 12 bases between them. The CDR3 length is 13 residues. Complete variable domain (other parts from reference TRBV5-1 and TRBJ2-1): KAGVTQTPRYLIKTRGQQVTLSCSPISGHRSVSWYQQTPGQGLQFLFEYFSETQRNKGNFPGRFSGRQFSNSRSEMNVSTLELGDSALYLCASSTTITNEQFFGPGTRLTVL.

The chain is built from TRBV15 and TRBJ1-1, with D possibly matching TRBD1 (6 bases). V was clipped by 4 bases and J by 1 base, with 10 bases between them. CDR1 is LNHNV, CDR2 YYDKDF, per germline (reference sequence). The CDR3 extends over 14 amino acids. The CDR3 sequence: CATSKQGWNTEAFF. The CDR3 DNA is TGTGCCACCAGCAAACAGGGTTGGAACACTGAAGCTTTCTTT.

The chain carries TRBV5-1 and TRBJ2-1, with 7 bases lining up with TRBD2. The V gene end was trimmed by 0 bases and the J gene end by 0 bases; junction bases not matched to a gene: 3. Germline V gives CDR1 SGHRS, CDR2 YFSETQ. CDR3 length: 16 amino acids. CDR3 protein: CASSLASGSSYNEQFF. The CDR3, as DNA: TGCGCCAGCAGCTTGGCTAGCGGAAGCTCCTACAATGAGCAGTTCTTC.

The chain is built from TRBV11-2 and TRBJ1-2, with 7 positions matching TRBD1. The CDR3 has 15 residues. The junction had 10 bases not matched to a gene; V was cut back by 5 bases and J by 4 bases. CDR1 SGHAT and CDR2 FQNNGV come from the germline V gene. Here the CDR3 DNA reads TGTGCCAGCAGCCCGGAGACAGGGTCGCCCTATGGCTACACCTTC. As protein: CASSPETGSPYGYTF.

CDR3 region: CASSLDYGHPQDYEQYF. The CDR3 DNA follows: TGTGCCAGCAGCCTCGACTACGGACACCCACAGGACTACGAGCAGTACTTC. V and J are TRBV28 and TRBJ2-7; D may match TRBD1 or TRBD2 (5 bases each). Germline V gene sequence: CDR1 MDHEN, CDR2 SYDVKM. CDR3 length: 17 residues. Trimming took 6 bases from V and 3 from J, leaving 24 bases between them.

V and J are TRBV6-1 and TRBJ1-2; 7 bases align to TRBD1. This CDR3 spans 15 amino acids. The V and J ends lost 6 bases and 2 bases, in that order; junction bases with no gene match: 9. CDR1 is MNHNS and CDR2 is SASEGT in the germline V gene. The CDR3 spells CASRDLEGANYGYTF. CDR3 DNA sequence: TGTGCCAGCAGGGATCTAGAGGGGGCGAACTATGGCTACACCTTC.

The CDR3 reads CASSLLPADTQYF. CDR3 in DNA: TGTGCCAGCAGCCTGCTACCCGCAGATACGCAGTATTTT. This rearrangement joins TRBV5-5 to TRBJ2-3; no definite D call. This CDR3 has 13 residues. Germline CDR1 reads SGHKS; CDR2 reads YYEKEE (reference sequence). V was clipped by 4 bases and J by 4 bases, with 10 bases between them.

The rearrangement joins TRBV4-2 to TRBJ2-4, with no clear D. The CDR3 has 15 residues. V was pared by 0 bases and J by 9 bases, with 15 bases between. Germline CDR1 reads LGHNA; CDR2 reads YNFKEQ. CDR3 in amino acids: CASSQDFHPPLIQYF. Written as DNA, the CDR3 is TGTGCCAGCAGCCAAGATTTCCACCCCCCGCTCATTCAGTACTTC.

This rearrangement joins TRBV7-8 to TRBJ1-1; D is ambiguous. CDR3 length: 14 amino acids. With 1 base removed from V and 1 base from J, the gap between germline ends came to 7 bases. Germline lookup yields CDR1 SGHVS and CDR2 FQNEAQ. The CDR3 bases are TGTGCCAGCAGCTTAGACGGATGGAACACTGAAGCTTTCTTT. This translates into CASSLDGWNTEAFF. Filled out from reference TRBV7-8 and TRBJ1-1, the complete variable domain reads GAGVSQSPRYKVAKRGQDVALRCDPISGHVSLFWYQQALGQGPEFLTYFQNEAQLDKSGLPSDRFFAERPEGSVSTLKIQRTQQEDSAVYLCASSLDGWNTEAFFGQGTRLTVV.